Each of the 2 T cell receptor beta chains below was sequenced from the same sample in a study of siplizumab effects on memory and regulatory T cells. Clones were sequenced by immunoSEQ multiplex PCR, and TCRdb holds only the in-frame ones, with some missing. The sample holds under 130,000 clones; approximately 94% are singletons and the top ten take more than 0.3%. The sample taken for sequencing was CD4+ T cells sorted from blood. The receptor source for this set is a human donor in good health.

V and J are TRBV5-1 and TRBJ2-7, with D possibly matching TRBD1 (6 bases). The CDR3 has 15 amino acids. V was pared by 0 bases and J by 0 bases, with 10 bases between. Germline V lookup: CDR1 SGHRS, CDR2 YFSETQ. CDR3 in amino acids: CASSLVQGLSYEQYF. CDR3 DNA: TGCGCCAGCAGCTTGGTACAGGGCCTCTCCTACGAGCAGTACTTC.

The V and J genes are TRBV7-9 and TRBJ1-5; D is uncertain. Trimming cost V 1 base and J 6 bases, with 4 bases left between them. This CDR3 has 12 amino acids. Germline V gives CDR1 SEHNR, CDR2 FQNEAQ (reference sequence). CDR3 nucleotide sequence: TGTGCCAGCAGCTTAGAGGGTCAGCCCCAGCATTTT. Encoded protein: CASSLEGQPQHF.